The T cell receptor (beta chain) described here comes from a study of T cell responses to AZD1222 COVID-19 vaccine. Method: immunoSEQ multiplex PCR; TCRdb's copy keeps in-frame clones and lacks some. The sample lists about 270,000 clones; about 94% were seen once. The sample holds one count of this clone. Its antigen is currently unknown. Germline CDR1 and CDR2: MDHEN and SYDVKM. V dropped 6 bases and J dropped 5 bases, with 13 bases sitting between them. This CDR3 is built from 14 residues. The study, taken as a whole, reports: Two doses of AZD1222 preceded a rise in Spike-specific TCR breadth and depth. Baseline serostatus was positive in only a handful of AZD1222 recipients.

The sequences come from peripheral blood, collected 28 days after the second AZD1222 dose. The clonotype originates from an adult who received the AZD1222 COVID-19 vaccine. The gene calls are TRBV28 and TRBJ2-2; tentative D call: TRBD1 (6 bases). As DNA, the CDR3 is TGTGCCAGCAGCCCCGCAGGGGAAACCGGGGAGCTGTTTTTT. This translates into CASSPAGETGELFF.